The sequence of this TCR beta chain was determined in a study of human T cells and chemical hapten exposure. The wider study: Alopecia areata, totalis or universalis affected patients, mainly female.

This CDR3 is built from 15 residues. Trimming took 5 bases from V and 2 from J, leaving 13 bases between them. CDR1 is SGHTA and CDR2 is FQGNSA in the germline V gene. This clonotype was detected ten times or more. TCRdb called the RACE reads again in MiXCR, with one record for every CDR3 protein. The data show around 130,000 distinct CDR3 sequences, with approximately 12% seen just once and 1.2% to 1.5% held by the top ten. Stated time point: patch test 2, 6 weeks after DPC sensitization. The treatment: therapeutic diphenylcyclopropenone sensitization with weekly scalp DPC. The origin of this receptor is a woman aged 50 to 60 with alopecia areata. Some clones in this sample may be carry-over from other donors' samples. The material was whole blood, obtained in connection with sensitization to the hapten diphenylcyclopropenone (DPC). The chain joins TRBV7-2 to TRBJ1-5; perhaps TRBD1 as D (6 bases). CDR3 amino acids: CASSPMTGRNQPQHF. The CDR3 DNA reads as TGTGCCAGCAGCCCAATGACAGGTCGCAATCAGCCCCAGCATTTT.